Sequencing of this T cell receptor beta chain was carried out in a study of shared clonotypes between healthy human individuals (dated by TCRdb to 2020 to 2021). Background on the whole study: The cohort included three men and a couple of women between 18 and 49 years of age. For each donor, CD4 naive and CD4 memory were each given three plates, CD8 naive was given two plates, and CD8 memory was given one plate. The study deeply sequenced blood TCR repertoires of about five healthy adults to estimate repertoire size and the extent of clonotype sharing between individuals. To increase sequencing depth and limit assay-specific biases, TCR repertoire library preparation and sequencing were carried out by different laboratories using diverse techniques. Leukapheresis yielded between about 0.94 and 9 billion PBMCs per donor. Points the paper makes about the study in general: Even with the large sequencing depth, rarefaction of the sorted-subset datasets indicated that sequencing was incomplete. The genetic and exposure-history diversity represented was limited by the small number of donors. Sampling was limited to blood, and TCR repertoires in tissue likely differ from TCR repertoires in blood. When a handful of donors were compared, the shared fraction of clonotypes was roughly 4.8% for naive CD4, over 3% for naive CD8, 2.3% for memory CD4, and approximately 0.4% for memory CD8. Clonotypes shared by all four sorted-subset donors showed higher generation probabilities than non-shared clonotypes. Naive subsets generally had larger estimated clonotype richness than memory subsets did. Pairwise subsampling led to the expectation that sequencing depth would affect the degree of clonotype sharing among donors.

The germline V gene (reference sequence) gives CDR1 as MNHEY and CDR2 as SMNVEV. The trim is 4 bases for V and 4 bases for J, with a gap of 14 bases between the germline ends. The CDR3 spans 14 residues, from the cysteine through the phenylalanine. The CDR3 DNA has 42 bases and is translated from base 1. Healthy HIV-negative adults with no recently reported acute infections or vaccinations were included as donors. Only Caucasian adults living in Nashville, Tennessee, USA were represented among the donors. CD4+ T cells were enriched by magnetic negative selection; naive cells were then positively selected on CD45RA, and the negative fraction formed the memory subset. Blood was obtained by leukapheresis, after which PBMCs were separated by Ficoll-Histopaque density gradient centrifugation and cryopreserved in liquid nitrogen vapor phase. Purity and quantity of every magnetically sorted T cell population were checked by analytical flow cytometry. Each sorted fraction had its genomic DNA isolated and then quantified by UV absorbance on a Nanodrop 2000c.

Using the deep immunoSEQ assay, TCR CDR3 regions were amplified from genomic DNA by multiplex PCR. Extracted genomic DNA from each cell subset was spread evenly across all wells of several immunoSEQ 96-well plates, with each plate serving as a replicate. For sorted subsets, each replicate PCR was loaded with 200 ng genomic DNA, equivalent to about 30,000 T cell genomes. The purified libraries were quantified using a Qubit 3.0 fluorometer, sized with a Bioanalyzer 2100, and then quantified again using the KAPA Library Quantification kit. Every immunoSEQ 96-well plate was sequenced on a separate single-read 150-cycle Illumina NextSeq 550 flow cell. The published analysis was carried out like this. Because the immunoSEQ output held only junctional sequences and lacked quality scores, the filtering could not match the filtering applied to full-length reads. To assign V/J genes and CDR3, sequences were annotated against IMGT germline references using PyIR, a Python wrapper for IgBLAST v1.9. Reads with weak V/J assignments (E-value above 1e-6), missing CDR3, stop codons, out-of-frame junctions, or ambiguous translated residues were removed. V3J clonotypes were defined by identical inferred V gene, J gene, and CDR3 amino acid sequence. To compute the percentage overlap between repertoires, the number of shared unique clonotypes was divided by the size of the smaller repertoire. Repertoire richness was assessed with RTK rarefaction, the Chao1 estimator, and Recon v2.1 estimates of unobserved clonotypes. Generation probabilities for all TCRbeta clonotypes obtained by the gDNA method from several donors were computed using OLGA. What TCRdb holds here is the immuneACCESS table cut down to in-frame rearrangements. Part of the clones is not present; checked against another copy, under half of the missing clones reflect an unresolved V gene, and the others are unexplained. V and J calls and clone size are those listed in that table; D and trimming were worked out from the DNA. The sample table holds hundreds of thousands of clones, of which around three quarters were seen once. The ten largest make up around 2% of the sample.

To note about this clone: Which antigen it targets is not known. No per-base quality is available; no much larger clone lies one base away.

The receptor was derived from a woman in her twenties or thirties in good health. Recombination joined TRBV27 with TRBJ2-7, with the D segment identity uncertain. Sequencing was done on a sample of memory CD4+ T cells sorted from blood. Interpreted using the paper, the cell subset or site label stands for: CD45RA-negative fraction. The bases are TGTGCCAGCAGTTCGAGGAACAGACCATACGAGCAGTACTTC. Translated, this is CASSSRNRPYEQYF.